The rows below give T cell receptor beta chains drawn from one sample of a study of STAT3 mutations in large granular lymphocyte leukemia. TCRdb's copy holds only in-frame clones and misses some; the assay was immunoSEQ multiplex PCR. Seen here are 6,000 to 9,500 clones, around 91% observed once, and the top ten hold approximately 46%. The sequenced material came from peripheral blood mononuclear cells. The receptors shown here come from a man aged 45-65 years with T-cell large granular lymphocyte leukemia. Some clones in this sample may be carry-over from other donors' samples. Both conserved end residues are part of each CDR3. Fields, in order: CDR3 length, J gene, clone size, V gene, D gene, CDR3 protein, CDR3 DNA. A D gene is named only where the DNA matches it firmly. Clone size is not always given. Where it is, it says once, few, many or a class for expanded clones.

length: 14
J: TRBJ1-5
size: .
V: TRBV7-8
D: .
CDR3: CASSLAGAGQPQHF
DNA: TGTGCCAGCAGCTTAGCAGGGGCCGGTCAGCCCCAGCATTTT

length: 13
J: TRBJ1-2
size: .
V: TRBV9
D: .
CDR3: CASQAPSFYGYTF
DNA: TGTGCCAGCCAAGCCCCTTCCTTCTATGGCTACACCTTC

length: 18
J: TRBJ2-7
size: .
V: TRBV7-9
D: TRBD2
CDR3: CASSPGVLAGGLFYEQYF
DNA: TGTGCCAGCAGCCCAGGGGTACTAGCGGGAGGCCTTTTCTACGAGCAGTACTTC

length: 12
J: TRBJ2-7
size: .
V: TRBV10-2
D: .
CDR3: CASSETSYEQYF
DNA: TGCGCCAGCAGTGAGACTAGTTACGAGCAGTACTTC

length: 15
J: TRBJ2-1
size: .
V: TRBV5-4
D: TRBD2
CDR3: CASSPPASGSYEQFF
DNA: TGTGCCAGCAGCCCGCCGGCTAGCGGGAGCTATGAGCAGTTCTTC

length: 14
J: TRBJ1-1
size: .
V: TRBV27
D: TRBD1
CDR3: CASSFQGASGEAFF
DNA: TGTGCCAGCAGTTTCCAGGGGGCGTCGGGTGAAGCTTTCTTT

length: 15
J: TRBJ1-2
size: .
V: TRBV5-4
D: .
CDR3: CASSLSRAANYGYTF
DNA: TGTGCCAGCAGCTTGTCCAGGGCAGCTAACTATGGCTACACCTTC

length: 12
J: TRBJ2-7
size: .
V: TRBV29-1
D: .
CDR3: CSAGRSSYEQYF
DNA: TGCAGCGCGGGCAGGAGCTCCTACGAGCAGTACTTC

length: 15
J: TRBJ1-2
size: .
V: TRBV4-1
D: .
CDR3: CASSQAATANYGYTF
DNA: TGCGCCAGCAGCCAAGCTGCGACAGCTAACTATGGCTACACCTTC

length: 13
J: TRBJ1-1
size: .
V: TRBV27
D: .
CDR3: CASIGGAGTEAFF
DNA: TGTGCCAGCATTGGGGGCGCGGGGACTGAAGCTTTCTTT

length: 15
J: TRBJ1-3
size: .
V: TRBV5-6
D: .
CDR3: CASSLGGLQGNTIYF
DNA: TGTGCCAGCAGCTTGGGTGGGCTGCAGGGAAACACCATATATTTT

length: 12
J: TRBJ2-7
size: .
V: TRBV5-1
D: .
CDR3: CASRAGSGEQYF
DNA: TGCGCCAGCAGGGCGGGATCGGGGGAGCAGTACTTC

length: 15
J: TRBJ2-1
size: once
V: TRBV5-3
D: .
CDR3: CARSFWVVGYNEQFF
DNA: TGTGCCAGAAGCTTTTGGGTCGTCGGCTACAATGAGCAGTTCTTC

length: 12
J: TRBJ1-2
size: .
V: TRBV5-3
D: TRBD1
CDR3: CAIRTGLTGYTF
DNA: TGTGCCATCCGGACAGGCCTGACGGGCTACACCTTC

length: 15
J: TRBJ1-2
size: .
V: TRBV6-1
D: .
CDR3: CASSESPSRNYGYTF
DNA: TGTGCCAGCAGTGAAAGCCCCTCAAGGAACTATGGCTACACCTTC

length: 11
J: TRBJ2-2
size: .
V: TRBV29-1
D: TRBD1
CDR3: CSVLDRSELFF
DNA: TGCAGCGTCTTGGACAGGTCAGAGCTGTTTTTT

length: 15
J: TRBJ2-7
size: .
V: TRBV5-1
D: .
CDR3: CASSSPGRQLFEQYF
DNA: TGCGCCAGCAGCTCGCCGGGACGGCAACTTTTCGAGCAGTACTTC

length: 15
J: TRBJ2-7
size: .
V: TRBV10-3
D: .
CDR3: CAISEMGRGDHEQYF
DNA: TGTGCCATCAGTGAGATGGGCAGGGGGGACCACGAGCAGTACTTC

length: 14
J: TRBJ1-1
size: .
V: TRBV7-8
D: .
CDR3: CASSQVARPTEAFF
DNA: TGTGCCAGCAGCCAGGTCGCTAGACCCACTGAAGCTTTCTTT

length: 13
J: TRBJ2-7
size: .
V: TRBV11-2
D: .
CDR3: CASSLHTSYEQYF
DNA: TGTGCCAGCAGCTTGCACACCTCCTACGAGCAGTACTTC

length: 15
J: TRBJ1-5
size: .
V: TRBV19
D: .
CDR3: CASSGGPGTNQPQHF
DNA: TGTGCCAGTTCGGGGGGCCCGGGAACAAATCAGCCCCAGCATTTT

length: 11
J: TRBJ2-3
size: .
V: TRBV20-1
D: .
CDR3: CSASPTDTQYF
DNA: TGCAGTGCTAGTCCGACAGATACGCAGTATTTT

length: 14
J: TRBJ1-1
size: .
V: TRBV7-2
D: TRBD1
CDR3: CASSLGQGNTEAFF
DNA: TGTGCCAGCAGCTTGGGACAGGGGAACACTGAAGCTTTCTTT

length: 11
J: TRBJ1-2
size: .
V: TRBV7-9
D: .
CDR3: CASSQRNGYTF
DNA: TGTGCCAGCAGTCAGCGAAATGGCTACACCTTC

length: 14
J: TRBJ1-2
size: .
V: TRBV18
D: .
CDR3: CASSRGGSNYGYTF
DNA: TGTGCCAGCTCCCGGGGGGGGAGTAACTATGGCTACACCTTC

length: 19
J: TRBJ2-3
size: .
V: TRBV4-1
D: .
CDR3: CASSQDRGARTPLGDTQYF
DNA: TGCGCCAGCAGCCAAGACCGTGGGGCTCGGACTCCTTTGGGAGATACGCAGTATTTT

length: 15
J: TRBJ2-5
size: .
V: TRBV9
D: .
CDR3: CASSGSGLIQETQYF
DNA: TGTGCCAGCAGCGGTTCGGGACTGATCCAAGAGACCCAGTACTTC

length: 15
J: TRBJ2-7
size: .
V: TRBV18
D: TRBD1
CDR3: CASSPPDRGHYEQYF
DNA: TGTGCCAGCTCACCACCGGACAGGGGCCACTACGAGCAGTACTTC

length: 14
J: TRBJ1-1
size: .
V: TRBV18
D: .
CDR3: CASSQGRVNTEAFF
DNA: TGTGCCAGCTCGCAGGGACGGGTGAACACTGAAGCTTTCTTT

length: 15
J: TRBJ2-1
size: .
V: TRBV7-3
D: TRBD2
CDR3: CASSLSPSGDNEQFF
DNA: TGTGCCAGCAGCTTATCCCCTAGCGGGGACAATGAGCAGTTCTTC

length: 9
J: TRBJ1-1
size: .
V: TRBV20-1
D: .
CDR3: CSAHPEGIF
DNA: TGCAGTGCCCATCCAGAGGGGATCTTT

length: 15
J: TRBJ2-7
size: .
V: TRBV27
D: TRBD2
CDR3: CASSRSGGSTYEQYF
DNA: TGTGCCAGTTCTCGAAGCGGGGGCTCAACCTACGAGCAGTACTTC

length: 13
J: TRBJ1-2
size: .
V: TRBV29-1
D: TRBD1
CDR3: CSVRTGPLKGYTF
DNA: TGCAGCGTACGGACAGGCCCTTTGAAAGGCTACACCTTC